In its sample, the clone carrying this T cell receptor (beta chain) was seen a few times. The antigen is unknown. Repertoires were generated with immunoSEQ multiplex PCR, while TCRdb's copy carries only in-frame clones and drops some. The sample carries about 150,000 clones, nearly 95% recorded once. This entry comes from a study of graft-versus-host responses after intestinal transplantation. Study information: Multivisceral, liver-intestinal, or isolated intestinal grafts went to recipients.

This sample comprised unstimulated CD4+ T cells sorted from spleen or lymph node cells, obtained before intestinal transplant. The TCR was taken from a human donor who received an intestinal transplant.

The CDR3 nucleotides are TGTGCCAGTAGTATCGACAGGGCCGATAATGAAAAACTGTTTTTT. As protein: CASSIDRADNEKLFF. The chain carries TRBV19 and TRBJ1-4; 7 bases are a match to TRBD1. With 3 bases clipped from V and 4 bases from J, the junction kept 5 bases outside the gene matches. This CDR3 comprises 15 residues. Per germline, CDR1 LNHDA and CDR2 SQIVND (reference sequence).